This T cell receptor (beta chain) was sequenced in a study of blood T cells in healthy people across ages. Study observations and caveats: As age increased, TCR beta diversity per million T cells fell in a roughly linear fashion.

The V and J ends lost 3 bases and 5 bases respectively, with 10 bases between them. Germline values: CDR1 ENHRY, CDR2 SYGVKD. The CDR3 totals 13 residues. Sample-barcoded 5' priming and a J-beta primer mix drove a second PCR of roughly 6 to 12 cycles. TCRdb ran MiXCR on the 5' RACE reads and lists one entry per CDR3 protein. The sample holds about 640,000 distinct CDR3 sequences, approximately 40% seen once. This clonotype came up a few times. Its cognate antigen is unknown. Specimen: blood. The rearrangement uses TRBV10-3 and TRBJ2-5; D gene unclear. The sequence derives from an elderly man in good health. The CDR3 spells CAISDPPSETQYF. The CDR3 DNA reads as TGTGCCATCAGTGACCCGCCCTCCGAGACCCAGTACTTC.